The rows below give T cell receptor beta chains drawn from one sample of a study of PD-L1 blockade in urothelial cancer. The repertoire was sequenced with immunoSEQ multiplex PCR; TCRdb's copy has only in-frame clones and lacks some. The sample yields 83,000 or so clones, roughly 85% seen once. The sequencing used PBMCs, collected around atezolizumab (anti-PD-L1) treatment. These TCRs come from a man aged 65 to 79 with urothelial cancer. Both conserved end residues are part of each CDR3. D genes are given only for firm matches. Size is stated for part of the rows, as once, few or many counts, or as a class when the clone is expanded.

D gene: NA; clone size: NA; V gene: TRBV6-1; J gene: TRBJ2-3; CDR3 protein: CASARGFTDTQYF; CDR3 DNA: TGTGCCAGCGCTAGGGGGTTCACAGATACGCAGTATTTT
D gene: TRBD2; clone size: NA; V gene: TRBV11-2; J gene: TRBJ2-5; CDR3 protein: CASSLALAGGQETQYF; CDR3 DNA: TGTGCCAGCAGCTTAGCACTAGCGGGAGGGCAAGAGACCCAGTACTTC
D gene: NA; clone size: NA; V gene: TRBV29-1; J gene: TRBJ1-2; CDR3 protein: CSGGDSYGYTF; CDR3 DNA: TGCAGCGGCGGGGATTCCTATGGCTACACCTTC
D gene: TRBD1; clone size: NA; V gene: TRBV5-6; J gene: TRBJ1-2; CDR3 protein: CASGKTGGYGYTF; CDR3 DNA: TGTGCCAGCGGGAAGACAGGGGGGTATGGCTACACCTTC
D gene: NA; clone size: NA; V gene: TRBV30; J gene: TRBJ1-2; CDR3 protein: CAWSMKLLVTRTATNYGYTF; CDR3 DNA: TGTGCCTGGAGTATGAAGCTCCTCGTCACGCGGACAGCCACTAACTATGGCTACACCTTC
D gene: TRBD2; clone size: NA; V gene: TRBV19; J gene: TRBJ2-5; CDR3 protein: CASSIRLAGGQETQYF; CDR3 DNA: TGTGCCAGTAGTATTCGTCTAGCGGGAGGTCAAGAGACCCAGTACTTC
D gene: TRBD1; clone size: NA; V gene: TRBV6-6; J gene: TRBJ2-2; CDR3 protein: CASSRTGGVGELFF; CDR3 DNA: TGTGCCAGCAGTAGGACAGGGGGCGTCGGGGAGCTGTTTTTT
D gene: NA; clone size: NA; V gene: TRBV7-9; J gene: TRBJ2-3; CDR3 protein: CASSLVGTQYTDTQYF; CDR3 DNA: TGTGCCAGCAGCTTAGTCGGGACACAGTACACAGATACGCAGTATTTT
D gene: NA; clone size: NA; V gene: TRBV2; J gene: TRBJ2-2; CDR3 protein: CASRNPAGTGELFF; CDR3 DNA: TGTGCCAGCAGAAACCCCGCGGGGACCGGGGAGCTGTTTTTT
D gene: NA; clone size: once; V gene: TRBV28; J gene: TRBJ2-7; CDR3 protein: CASSFVAGRGEQYF; CDR3 DNA: TGTGCCAGCAGTTTCGTCGCGGGGCGGGGCGAGCAGTACTTC
D gene: TRBD2; clone size: few; V gene: TRBV5-1; J gene: TRBJ2-2; CDR3 protein: CASSFGTSGRRVGGELFF; CDR3 DNA: TGCGCCAGCAGCTTCGGGACTAGCGGGAGGAGAGTAGGCGGGGAGCTGTTTTTT
D gene: TRBD1; clone size: NA; V gene: TRBV5-1; J gene: TRBJ1-1; CDR3 protein: CASSPTGLGNTEAFF; CDR3 DNA: TGCGCCAGCAGCCCGACAGGGTTAGGGAACACTGAAGCTTTCTTT
D gene: NA; clone size: once; V gene: TRBV4-3; J gene: TRBJ2-3; CDR3 protein: CASSRGAYTDTQYF; CDR3 DNA: TGCGCCAGCAGCCGCGGGGCATACACAGATACGCAGTATTTT
D gene: NA; clone size: NA; V gene: TRBV11-2; J gene: TRBJ2-7; CDR3 protein: CASSLEVDSTYEQYF; CDR3 DNA: TGTGCCAGCAGCTTAGAAGTCGACAGCACCTACGAGCAGTACTTC
D gene: TRBD1; clone size: NA; V gene: TRBV4-1; J gene: TRBJ1-2; CDR3 protein: CASSQGSARTGGADGYTF; CDR3 DNA: TGCGCCAGCAGCCAAGGGTCAGCTCGGACAGGGGGCGCCGATGGCTACACCTTC
D gene: NA; clone size: NA; V gene: TRBV2; J gene: TRBJ1-2; CDR3 protein: CASSEELQGNYGYTF; CDR3 DNA: TGTGCCAGCAGTGAAGAGTTGCAGGGGAACTATGGCTACACCTTC
D gene: TRBD2; clone size: NA; V gene: TRBV30; J gene: TRBJ2-7; CDR3 protein: CAWGGTGVAGNYEQYF; CDR3 DNA: TGTGCCTGGGGGGGGACCGGGGTAGCGGGAAACTACGAGCAGTACTTC
D gene: NA; clone size: few; V gene: TRBV28; J gene: TRBJ1-2; CDR3 protein: CASSFKGDGYTF; CDR3 DNA: TGTGCCAGCAGTTTTAAGGGAGACGGCTACACCTTC
D gene: NA; clone size: NA; V gene: TRBV11-2; J gene: TRBJ2-5; CDR3 protein: CASSLQGLETQYF; CDR3 DNA: TGTGCCAGCAGTTTACAGGGATTAGAGACCCAGTACTTC
D gene: TRBD2; clone size: NA; V gene: TRBV6-1; J gene: TRBJ2-7; CDR3 protein: CASSKVAGEEYEQYF; CDR3 DNA: TGTGCCAGCAGTAAAGTAGCGGGAGAGGAGTACGAGCAGTACTTC
D gene: NA; clone size: NA; V gene: TRBV20-1; J gene: TRBJ1-2; CDR3 protein: CSSSGGHGYTF; CDR3 DNA: TGCAGTTCCAGCGGGGGACATGGCTACACCTTC
D gene: TRBD2; clone size: NA; V gene: TRBV6-1; J gene: TRBJ2-4; CDR3 protein: CASRTSGIAKNIQYF; CDR3 DNA: TGTGCCAGCAGAACTAGCGGGATTGCCAAAAACATTCAGTACTTC
D gene: NA; clone size: NA; V gene: TRBV5-1; J gene: TRBJ1-2; CDR3 protein: CASSLATDRRDSRGYTF; CDR3 DNA: TGCGCCAGCAGCTTGGCCACGGACCGACGGGACTCGAGGGGCTACACCTTC
D gene: TRBD1; clone size: NA; V gene: TRBV5-5; J gene: TRBJ1-5; CDR3 protein: CASSLSGQDGYQPQHF; CDR3 DNA: TGTGCCAGCAGCTTGTCGGGACAGGATGGTTATCAGCCCCAGCATTTT
D gene: TRBD1; clone size: NA; V gene: TRBV19; J gene: TRBJ1-2; CDR3 protein: CASRIGQAYYGYTF; CDR3 DNA: TGTGCCAGTAGAATAGGACAGGCCTACTATGGCTACACCTTC
D gene: NA; clone size: NA; V gene: TRBV18; J gene: TRBJ1-1; CDR3 protein: CASSTGGQNTEAFF; CDR3 DNA: TGTGCCAGCTCCACTGGGGGACAAAACACTGAAGCTTTCTTT
D gene: TRBD2; clone size: NA; V gene: TRBV5-4; J gene: TRBJ2-3; CDR3 protein: CASSLRLAGPTDTQYF; CDR3 DNA: TGTGCCAGCAGCTTGCGACTAGCGGGACCCACAGATACGCAGTATTTT
D gene: NA; clone size: NA; V gene: TRBV2; J gene: TRBJ1-5; CDR3 protein: CASSEWAGDQPQHF; CDR3 DNA: TGTGCCAGCAGTGAATGGGCGGGCGATCAGCCCCAGCATTTT
D gene: NA; clone size: NA; V gene: TRBV11-1; J gene: TRBJ1-1; CDR3 protein: CASSPWETEAFF; CDR3 DNA: TGTGCCAGCAGCCCCTGGGAGACTGAAGCTTTCTTT
D gene: TRBD1; clone size: few; V gene: TRBV9; J gene: TRBJ1-1; CDR3 protein: CASSVGLGTGASTEAFF; CDR3 DNA: TGTGCCAGCAGCGTAGGGCTAGGGACAGGGGCTTCCACTGAAGCTTTCTTT
D gene: NA; clone size: NA; V gene: TRBV5-4; J gene: TRBJ2-2; CDR3 protein: CASSSPRQEPTGELFF; CDR3 DNA: TGTGCCAGCAGCTCTCCCCGACAGGAGCCCACCGGGGAGCTGTTTTTT
D gene: NA; clone size: NA; V gene: TRBV7-2; J gene: TRBJ2-7; CDR3 protein: CASSLVLKLVYEQYF; CDR3 DNA: TGTGCCAGCAGCTTAGTATTAAAACTTGTCTACGAGCAGTACTTC
D gene: NA; clone size: NA; V gene: TRBV5-1; J gene: TRBJ2-7; CDR3 protein: CASSLGVASTYEQYF; CDR3 DNA: TGCGCCAGCAGCTTGGGAGTAGCGTCCACCTACGAGCAGTACTTC
D gene: NA; clone size: NA; V gene: TRBV7-9; J gene: TRBJ1-2; CDR3 protein: CASSLSVTGTTNYGYTF; CDR3 DNA: TGTGCCAGCAGCTTATCGGTCACCGGGACAACTAACTATGGCTACACCTTC
D gene: NA; clone size: few; V gene: TRBV4-2; J gene: TRBJ1-4; CDR3 protein: CASSQEISTGNEKLFF; CDR3 DNA: TGTGCCAGCAGCCAAGAAATCTCAACCGGGAATGAAAAACTGTTTTTT
D gene: NA; clone size: NA; V gene: TRBV5-5; J gene: TRBJ1-4; CDR3 protein: CASSFGGGVTNEKLFF; CDR3 DNA: TGTGCCAGCAGCTTTGGGGGGGGCGTCACTAATGAAAAACTGTTTTTT
D gene: NA; clone size: NA; V gene: TRBV6-5; J gene: TRBJ2-5; CDR3 protein: CASSYRGGETQYF; CDR3 DNA: TGTGCCAGCAGTTACAGGGGAGGAGAGACCCAGTACTTC
D gene: NA; clone size: NA; V gene: TRBV5-6; J gene: TRBJ2-2; CDR3 protein: CASSLVAGYGELFF; CDR3 DNA: TGTGCCAGCAGCTTGGTGGCAGGGTACGGGGAGCTGTTTTTT
D gene: TRBD2; clone size: NA; V gene: TRBV11-2; J gene: TRBJ2-1; CDR3 protein: CASSLGLAGPYNEQFF; CDR3 DNA: TGTGCCAGCAGCCTGGGACTAGCGGGGCCTTACAATGAGCAGTTCTTC
D gene: NA; clone size: NA; V gene: TRBV4-1; J gene: TRBJ1-1; CDR3 protein: CASSQREGPAFF; CDR3 DNA: TGCGCCAGCAGCCAGAGGGAGGGACCAGCTTTCTTT
D gene: NA; clone size: NA; V gene: TRBV25-1; J gene: TRBJ2-5; CDR3 protein: CASQLEQETQYF; CDR3 DNA: TGTGCCAGTCAACTAGAACAGGAGACCCAGTACTTC
D gene: NA; clone size: NA; V gene: TRBV5-4; J gene: TRBJ2-3; CDR3 protein: CASSLVGASTDTQYF; CDR3 DNA: TGTGCCAGCAGCTTGGTCGGTGCTAGCACAGATACGCAGTATTTT
D gene: NA; clone size: once; V gene: TRBV6-1; J gene: TRBJ2-5; CDR3 protein: CASSRIGETQYF; CDR3 DNA: TGTGCCAGCAGCAGGATCGGAGAGACCCAGTACTTC
D gene: NA; clone size: NA; V gene: TRBV6-5; J gene: TRBJ1-2; CDR3 protein: CASSYSPRESGYTF; CDR3 DNA: TGTGCCAGCAGTTACTCTCCCAGGGAATCTGGCTACACCTTC
D gene: NA; clone size: NA; V gene: TRBV5-6; J gene: TRBJ2-6; CDR3 protein: CASSDAGAGANVLTF; CDR3 DNA: TGTGCCAGCAGCGACGCAGGGGCTGGGGCCAACGTCCTGACTTTC
D gene: NA; clone size: NA; V gene: TRBV13; J gene: TRBJ2-2; CDR3 protein: CASSLPAPGKKGGELFF; CDR3 DNA: TGTGCCAGCAGCTTGCCCGCCCCGGGAAAGAAGGGCGGGGAGCTGTTTTTT
D gene: TRBD2; clone size: NA; V gene: TRBV4-1; J gene: TRBJ2-3; CDR3 protein: CASSTPLAGRTDTQYF; CDR3 DNA: TGCGCCAGCTCCACCCCCCTAGCGGGACGCACAGATACGCAGTATTTT
D gene: TRBD1; clone size: once; V gene: TRBV7-2; J gene: TRBJ1-3; CDR3 protein: CASSPTLRGTGGSNTIYF; CDR3 DNA: TGTGCCAGCAGCCCGACCCTGAGGGGGACAGGGGGCTCGAACACCATATATTTT
D gene: NA; clone size: NA; V gene: TRBV5-8; J gene: TRBJ1-4; CDR3 protein: CASSIQQGFNEKLFF; CDR3 DNA: TGTGCCAGCAGCATCCAACAGGGTTTTAATGAAAAACTGTTTTTT
D gene: NA; clone size: NA; V gene: TRBV19; J gene: TRBJ2-7; CDR3 protein: CASSTTGGGPYEQYF; CDR3 DNA: TGTGCCAGTAGTACTACTGGGGGGGGGCCCTACGAGCAGTACTTC
D gene: NA; clone size: NA; V gene: TRBV2; J gene: TRBJ1-2; CDR3 protein: CASRSVVGADYGYTF; CDR3 DNA: TGTGCCAGCAGGTCGGTCGTTGGGGCCGACTATGGCTACACCTTC
D gene: TRBD2; clone size: many; V gene: TRBV5-5; J gene: TRBJ2-1; CDR3 protein: CASTRGASGGAYEQFF; CDR3 DNA: TGTGCCAGCACCCGGGGGGCTAGCGGGGGGGCATATGAGCAGTTCTTC
D gene: TRBD2; clone size: once; V gene: TRBV5-6; J gene: TRBJ2-7; CDR3 protein: CASSSLAGAAYEQYF; CDR3 DNA: TGTGCCAGCAGCTCTCTAGCGGGGGCAGCCTACGAGCAGTACTTC
D gene: NA; clone size: NA; V gene: TRBV11-2; J gene: TRBJ2-7; CDR3 protein: CASSLVGGGVSYEQYF; CDR3 DNA: TGTGCCAGCAGCTTAGTAGGGGGGGGAGTATCCTACGAGCAGTACTTC
D gene: NA; clone size: NA; V gene: TRBV5-4; J gene: TRBJ2-5; CDR3 protein: CASSGTGSQYF; CDR3 DNA: TGTGCCAGCAGCGGAACAGGGTCCCAGTACTTC
D gene: TRBD2; clone size: once; V gene: TRBV6-5; J gene: TRBJ2-5; CDR3 protein: CASRLTSGETQYF; CDR3 DNA: TGTGCCAGCAGACTCACTAGCGGAGAGACCCAGTACTTC
D gene: TRBD2; clone size: NA; V gene: TRBV18; J gene: TRBJ2-5; CDR3 protein: CASSSGTSAVQETQYF; CDR3 DNA: TGTGCCAGCTCGTCGGGGACTAGCGCCGTCCAAGAGACCCAGTACTTC